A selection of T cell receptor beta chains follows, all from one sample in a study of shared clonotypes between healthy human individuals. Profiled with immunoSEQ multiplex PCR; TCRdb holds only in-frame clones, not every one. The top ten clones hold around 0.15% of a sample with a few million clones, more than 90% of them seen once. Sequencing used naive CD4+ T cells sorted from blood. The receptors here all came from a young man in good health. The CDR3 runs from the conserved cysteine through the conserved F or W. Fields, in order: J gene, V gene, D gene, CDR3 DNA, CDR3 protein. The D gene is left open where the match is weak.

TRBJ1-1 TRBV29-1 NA TGCAGCGTCGAGACTGAAGCTTTCTTT CSVETEAFF
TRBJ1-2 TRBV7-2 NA TGTGCCAGCAGCGAGGCGTCGGGGGCGGCCTATGGCTACACCTTC CASSEASGAAYGYTF
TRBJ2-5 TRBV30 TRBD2 TGTGCCTGGAGTGGCGGGAGAAAAGAGACCCAGTACTTC CAWSGGRKETQYF
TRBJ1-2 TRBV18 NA TGTGCCAGCTCGTATCGTTTACAGGGCTACAATAACTATGGCTACACCTTC CASSYRLQGYNNYGYTF
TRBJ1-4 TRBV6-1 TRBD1 TGTGCCAGCAGTGTTCGACAGGGTAGCCGGGAAAAACTGTTTTTT CASSVRQGSREKLFF
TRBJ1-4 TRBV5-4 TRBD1 TGTGCCAGCAGCCTAGACAGGGGACGGGATGAAAAACTGTTTTTT CASSLDRGRDEKLFF
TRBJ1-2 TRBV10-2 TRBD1 TGCGCCAGCAGCTCCATGACAGGGAATGGCTACACCTTC CASSSMTGNGYTF
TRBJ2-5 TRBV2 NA TGTGCCAGCAAGCTCCAAGAGACCCAGTACTTC CASKLQETQYF
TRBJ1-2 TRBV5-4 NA TGTGCCAGCAGCTTGGGAGGTCCAAAGTCCCACTATGGCTACACCTTC CASSLGGPKSHYGYTF
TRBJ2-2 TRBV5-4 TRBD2 TGTGCCAGCAGCTCGCGACTAGCGGCCAACACCGGGGAGCTGTTTTTT CASSSRLAANTGELFF
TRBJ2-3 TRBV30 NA TGTGCCTGGATGAGACGAAACACAGATACGCAGTATTTT CAWMRRNTDTQYF
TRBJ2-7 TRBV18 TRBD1 TGTGCCAGCTCACTCCGGGACAGGGGCGACGAGCAGTACTTC CASSLRDRGDEQYF
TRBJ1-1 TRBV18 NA TGTGCCAGCTCACCGGGGGATTGGATGAACACTGAAGCTTTCTTT CASSPGDWMNTEAFF
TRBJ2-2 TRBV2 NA TGTGCCAGCAATTGGGAGGTCGGGGAGCTGTTTTTT CASNWEVGELFF
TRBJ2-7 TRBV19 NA TGTGCCTCCAGCCTGCAGGGGAAGTACGAGCAGTACTTC CASSLQGKYEQYF